The sequence of this T cell receptor beta chain was determined in a study of blood T cell repertoires in COVID-19. The wider study: The study drew acute and convalescent COVID-19 samples from the United States, Italy and Spain. T cells, B-cell-depleted T cells, or PBMCs provided the cDNA or gDNA that served as material.

The germline V and J ends were trimmed by 2 bases and 7 bases, with 8 bases remaining between them. The CDR3 has 12 amino acids. The V gene's germline CDR1 is LNHDA and CDR2 SQIVND (reference sequence). Authors' methods: Cell counts per sample came from amplifying reference gene primers. The repertoire was sequenced with immunoSEQ multiplex PCR; TCRdb's copy has only in-frame clones and lacks some. V and J calls plus clone size are reproduced from that table; the DNA served to infer D and trimming. The sample contains approximately 97,000 clones, around 87% of which appear only once. The sequence was obtained from a human donor in a cohort sampled during active COVID-19. Specimen: peripheral blood. The rearrangement uses TRBV19 and TRBJ1-2; no reliable D call. For the CDR3, the DNA is TGTGCCAGTAGTATACAGCGGGGTGGCTACACCTTC. Translated, it gives CASSIQRGGYTF. The variable domain in full, with the rest retrieved from reference TRBV19 and TRBJ1-2, is DGGITQSPKYLFRKEGQNVTLSCEQNLNHDAMYWYRQDPGQGLRLIYYSQIVNDFQKGDIAEGYSVSREKKESFPLTVTSAQKNPTAFYLCASSIQRGGYTFGSGTRLTVV.